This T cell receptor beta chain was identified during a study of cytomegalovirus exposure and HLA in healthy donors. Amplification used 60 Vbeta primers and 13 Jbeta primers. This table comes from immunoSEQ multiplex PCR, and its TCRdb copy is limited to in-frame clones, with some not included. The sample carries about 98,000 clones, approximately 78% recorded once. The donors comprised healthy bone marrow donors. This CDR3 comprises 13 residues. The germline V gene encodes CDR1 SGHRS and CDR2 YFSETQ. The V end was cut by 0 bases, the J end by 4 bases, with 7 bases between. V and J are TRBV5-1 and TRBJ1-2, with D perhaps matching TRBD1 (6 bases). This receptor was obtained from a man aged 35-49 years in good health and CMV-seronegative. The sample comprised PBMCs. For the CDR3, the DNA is TGCGCCAGCAGCTTGGAGGACAGCTATGGCTACACCTTC. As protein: CASSLEDSYGYTF.